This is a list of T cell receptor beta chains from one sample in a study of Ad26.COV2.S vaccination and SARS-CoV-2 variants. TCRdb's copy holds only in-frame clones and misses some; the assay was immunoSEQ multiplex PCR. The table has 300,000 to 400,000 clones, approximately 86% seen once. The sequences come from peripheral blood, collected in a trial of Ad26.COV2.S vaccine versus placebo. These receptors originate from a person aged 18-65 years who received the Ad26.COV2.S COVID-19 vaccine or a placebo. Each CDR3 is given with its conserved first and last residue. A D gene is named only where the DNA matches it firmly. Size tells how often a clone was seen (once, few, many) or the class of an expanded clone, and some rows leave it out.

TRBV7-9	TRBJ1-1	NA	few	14	TGTGCCAGCAGCCGCGACGGGATGAACACTGAAGCTTTCTTT	CASSRDGMNTEAFF
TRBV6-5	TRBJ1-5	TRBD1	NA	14	TGTGCCAGCAGTTGGGGACAGGGGGATCAGCCCCAGCATTTT	CASSWGQGDQPQHF
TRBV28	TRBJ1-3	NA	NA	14	TGTGCCAGCAGTCACAGGGTCGCCGGAAACACCATATATTTT	CASSHRVAGNTIYF
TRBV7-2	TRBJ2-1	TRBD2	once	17	TGTGCCAGCAGCTTAACATCTCCGGGACTAGCAAACTTAGTAGAGTTCTTC	CASSLTSPGLANLVEFF
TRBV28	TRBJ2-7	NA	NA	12	TGTGCCAGCAGTTTCCAGCAGAGCGAGCAGTACTTC	CASSFQQSEQYF
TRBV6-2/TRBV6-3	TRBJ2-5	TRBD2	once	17	TGTGCCAGCAGCCCTTTTCCGGGACTAGCGGGAGATGAGACCCAGTACTTC	CASSPFPGLAGDETQYF
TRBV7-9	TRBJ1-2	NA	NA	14	TGTGCCAGCAGCTTATTAGGACAGTTCTATGGCTACACCTTC	CASSLLGQFYGYTF
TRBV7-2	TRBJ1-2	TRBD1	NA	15	TGTGCCAGCAGCCGCGACACAAGGACAGGAGGGGGCTACACCTTC	CASSRDTRTGGGYTF
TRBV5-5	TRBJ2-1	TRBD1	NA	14	TGTGCCGGCTCCGGGACAGGGTTTTACAATGAGCAGTTCTTC	CAGSGTGFYNEQFF
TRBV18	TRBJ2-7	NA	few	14	TGTGCCAGCTCAAGGACAAGGGAGGAGTACGAGCAGTACTTC	CASSRTREEYEQYF
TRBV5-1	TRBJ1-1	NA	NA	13	TGCGCCAGCAGCTTGGCGGGGGACACTGAAGCTTTCTTT	CASSLAGDTEAFF
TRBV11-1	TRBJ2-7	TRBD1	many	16	TGTGCCAGCAGCTTAGCGGGGACAGGAGGGAAGTACGAGCAGTACTTC	CASSLAGTGGKYEQYF
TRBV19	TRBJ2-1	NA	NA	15	TGTGCCACCACCCCAGGGGGGCCCTACTTCAATGAGCAGTTCTTC	CATTPGGPYFNEQFF
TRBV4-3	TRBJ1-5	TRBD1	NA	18	TGCGCCAGCAGCCAAGTAGGACAGGATAGGTATAGCAATCAGCCCCAGCATTTT	CASSQVGQDRYSNQPQHF
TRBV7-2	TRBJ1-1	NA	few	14	TGTGCCAGCACCCACACCAAGGAGGGCACTGAAGCTTTCTTT	CASTHTKEGTEAFF
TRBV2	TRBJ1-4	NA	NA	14	TGTGCCAGCAGTGAGGTTTTGACAGCTGAAAAACTGTTTTTT	CASSEVLTAEKLFF
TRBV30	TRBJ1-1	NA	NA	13	TGTGCCTGGGGTCAACAGGGTGGCACTGAAGCTTTCTTT	CAWGQQGGTEAFF
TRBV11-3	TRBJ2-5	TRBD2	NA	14	TGTGCCAGCAGCGCCGGGCGGGAGGAAGAGACCCAGTACTTC	CASSAGREEETQYF
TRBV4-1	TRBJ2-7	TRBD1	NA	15	TGCGCCAGCAGCCAAGGACAGGGGAGCTCCTACGAGCAGTACTTC	CASSQGQGSSYEQYF
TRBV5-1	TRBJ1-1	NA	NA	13	TGCGCCAGCAGCTCGTCAGGGAACACTGAAGCTTTCTTT	CASSSSGNTEAFF
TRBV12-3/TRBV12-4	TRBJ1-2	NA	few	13	TGTGCCAGCAGTTTCCCTAGGCGGTCCGGCTACACCTTC	CASSFPRRSGYTF
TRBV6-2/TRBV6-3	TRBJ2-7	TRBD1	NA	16	TGTGCCAGCAGTACTACTCGGACAGGCAGCTCCTACGAGCAGTACTTC	CASSTTRTGSSYEQYF
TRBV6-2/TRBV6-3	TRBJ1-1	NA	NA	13	TGTGCCAGCAGTTATAAGAGGGGCTCTGAAGCTTTCTTT	CASSYKRGSEAFF
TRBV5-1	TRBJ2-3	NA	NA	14	TGCGCCAGCAGCTTGGAGGGGAACACAGATACGCAGTATTTT	CASSLEGNTDTQYF
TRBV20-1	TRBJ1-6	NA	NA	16	TGCAGTGCTAGTAGGATCCAGGGCCTAGAGGGTTCACCCCTCCACTTT	CSASRIQGLEGSPLHF
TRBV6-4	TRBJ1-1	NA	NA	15	TGTGCCAGCAGCGAGGACAGCCGTATGAACACTGAAGCTTTCTTT	CASSEDSRMNTEAFF
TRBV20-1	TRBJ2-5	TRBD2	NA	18	TGCAGTGCTAGTCTCCCGGGACTAGCGGGAGGGCCGCTCGAGACCCAGTACTTC	CSASLPGLAGGPLETQYF
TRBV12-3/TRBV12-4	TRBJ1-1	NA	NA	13	TGTGCCAGCAGTTCCGGGGGGAACACTGAAGCTTTCTTT	CASSSGGNTEAFF
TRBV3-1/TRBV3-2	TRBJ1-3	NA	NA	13	TGTGCCAGCAGCTTCCGCACTGGAAACACCATATATTTT	CASSFRTGNTIYF
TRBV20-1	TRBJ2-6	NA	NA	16	TGCAGTGCAAGTAGCTTTGAAGACTCTGGGGCCAACGTCCTGACTTTC	CSASSFEDSGANVLTF
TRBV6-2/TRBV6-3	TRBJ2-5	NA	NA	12	TGTGCCAGCAGTATAGCGCGGGAGACCCAGTACTTC	CASSIARETQYF
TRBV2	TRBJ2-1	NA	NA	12	TGTGCCAGCATTGGAGTCGGGGATGAGCAGTTCTTC	CASIGVGDEQFF
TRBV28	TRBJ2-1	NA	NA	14	TGTGCCAGCAGTTCCGGCCAGCCCCCCAATGAGCAGTTCTTC	CASSSGQPPNEQFF
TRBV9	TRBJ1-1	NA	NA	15	TGTGCCAGCAGCGTAAGAGGGCTGGGAGCCACTGAAGCTTTCTTT	CASSVRGLGATEAFF
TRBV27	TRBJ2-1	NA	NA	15	TGTGCCAGCGGGCCTATTAGCGGTTATAACAATGAGCAGTTCTTC	CASGPISGYNNEQFF
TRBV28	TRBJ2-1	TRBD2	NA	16	TGTGCCAGCAGTCCAATAGCGGGAGGATCCTACAATGAGCAGTTCTTC	CASSPIAGGSYNEQFF
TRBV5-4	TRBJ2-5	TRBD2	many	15	TGTGCCAGCAGCTTGGCCGGGAGGGGACAAGAGACCCAGTACTTC	CASSLAGRGQETQYF
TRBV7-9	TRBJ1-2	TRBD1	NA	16	TGTGCCAGCAGCGGTGACAGGGTTCGAGCTAACTATGGCTACACCTTC	CASSGDRVRANYGYTF
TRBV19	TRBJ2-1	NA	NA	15	TGTGCCAGCGGGGCGGTTGCATGGGTGTCGGATGAGCAGTTCTTC	CASGAVAWVSDEQFF
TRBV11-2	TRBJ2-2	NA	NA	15	TGTGCCAGCAGCTTAGGAGAAGGGACGGGCGGGGAGCTGTTTTTT	CASSLGEGTGGELFF
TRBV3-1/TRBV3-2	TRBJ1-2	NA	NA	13	TGTGCCAGCAGCCAAGCTAAGTCGGGTGGCTACACCTTC	CASSQAKSGGYTF
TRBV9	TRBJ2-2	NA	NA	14	TGTGCCAGCAGCGTCGGATCGAATGCCGGGGAGCTGTTTTTT	CASSVGSNAGELFF
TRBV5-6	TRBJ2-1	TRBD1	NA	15	TGTGCCAGCAGCCTACAGGGGGCCAGGTACAATGAGCAGTTCTTC	CASSLQGARYNEQFF
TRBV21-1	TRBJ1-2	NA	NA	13	TGTGCCAGAGGCGGGGGGGCTAACTATGGCTACACCTTC	CARGGGANYGYTF
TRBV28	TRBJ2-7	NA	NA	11	TGTGCCAGCAGGGCAAGCTACGAGCAGTACTTC	CASRASYEQYF
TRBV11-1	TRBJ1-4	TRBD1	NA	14	TGTGCCAGCAGCTCCGGACAGGGGGATGAAAAACTGTTTTTT	CASSSGQGDEKLFF
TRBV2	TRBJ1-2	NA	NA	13	TGTGCCAGCAGTGTAAGGGCCGGATATGGCTACACCTTC	CASSVRAGYGYTF
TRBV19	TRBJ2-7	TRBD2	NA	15	TGTGCCAGTAGTATTTTGAGGGGAGGGGCCTACGAGCAGTACTTC	CASSILRGGAYEQYF
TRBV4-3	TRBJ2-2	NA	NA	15	TGCGCCAGCAGCCAAGAGTCGAGTCGACCCGGGGAGCTGTTTTTT	CASSQESSRPGELFF
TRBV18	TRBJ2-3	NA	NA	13	TGTGCCAGCTCACCATCCATGACAGATACGCAGTATTTT	CASSPSMTDTQYF
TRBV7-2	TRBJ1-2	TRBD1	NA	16	TGTGCCAGCAGCTTAGAAGGGACAGGGGTAGGCTATGGCTACACCTTC	CASSLEGTGVGYGYTF
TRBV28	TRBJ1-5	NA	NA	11	TGTGCCAGCAGTTCCCCACAGCCCCAGCATTTT	CASSSPQPQHF
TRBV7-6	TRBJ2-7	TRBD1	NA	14	TGTGCCAGCAGCTTACGCGACAGGGCAGCCGAGCAGTACTTC	CASSLRDRAAEQYF
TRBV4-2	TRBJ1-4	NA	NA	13	TGTGCCAGCAGCCAAGAGGACCCTGAAAAACTGTTTTTT	CASSQEDPEKLFF
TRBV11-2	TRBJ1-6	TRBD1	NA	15	TGTGCCAGCAGCACCTTGGGACAGGGAGGTTCACCCCTCCACTTT	CASSTLGQGGSPLHF
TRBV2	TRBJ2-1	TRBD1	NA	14	TGTGCCAGCAGCCGACAGGGGGGATACAATGAGCAGTTCTTC	CASSRQGGYNEQFF
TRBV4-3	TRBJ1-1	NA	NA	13	TGCGCCAGCAGCCAGGATTGGAACACTGAAGCTTTCTTT	CASSQDWNTEAFF